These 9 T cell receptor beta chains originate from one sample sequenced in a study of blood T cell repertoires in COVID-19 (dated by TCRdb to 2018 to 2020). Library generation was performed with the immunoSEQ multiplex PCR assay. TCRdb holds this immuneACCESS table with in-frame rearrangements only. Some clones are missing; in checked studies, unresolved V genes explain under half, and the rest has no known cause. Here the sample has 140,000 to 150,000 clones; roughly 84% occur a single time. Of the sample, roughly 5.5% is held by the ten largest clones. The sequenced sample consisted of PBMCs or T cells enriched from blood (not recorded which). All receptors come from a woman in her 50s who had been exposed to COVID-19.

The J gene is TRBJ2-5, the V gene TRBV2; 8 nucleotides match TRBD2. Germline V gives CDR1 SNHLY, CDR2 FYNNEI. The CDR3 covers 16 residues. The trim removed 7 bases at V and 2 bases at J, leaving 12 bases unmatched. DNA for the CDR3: TGTGCCAGCATGAGGTTGTGGCGGGGGGTTCAAGAGACCCAGTACTTC. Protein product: CASMRLWRGVQETQYF.

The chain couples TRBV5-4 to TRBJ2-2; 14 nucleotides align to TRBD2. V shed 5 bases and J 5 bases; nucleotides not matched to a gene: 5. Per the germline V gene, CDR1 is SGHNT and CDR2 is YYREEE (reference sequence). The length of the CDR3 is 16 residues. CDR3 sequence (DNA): TGTGCCAGCAGTCCCGGGACTAGCGGGGGTACCGGGGAGCTGTTTTTT. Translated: CASSPGTSGGTGELFF.

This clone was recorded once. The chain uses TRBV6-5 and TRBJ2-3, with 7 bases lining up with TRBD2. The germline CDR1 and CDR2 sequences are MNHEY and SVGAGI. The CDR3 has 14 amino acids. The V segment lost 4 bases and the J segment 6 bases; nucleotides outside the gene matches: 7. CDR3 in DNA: TGTGCCAGCAGTTCGCCGGGAGGAACCGATACGCAGTATTTT. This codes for CASSSPGGTDTQYF.

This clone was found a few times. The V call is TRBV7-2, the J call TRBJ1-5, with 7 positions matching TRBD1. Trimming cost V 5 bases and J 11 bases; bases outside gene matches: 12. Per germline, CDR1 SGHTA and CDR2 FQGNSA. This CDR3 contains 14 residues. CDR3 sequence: CASSLRQGTEAQHF. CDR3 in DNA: TGTGCCAGCAGCCTGCGACAGGGAACAGAGGCCCAGCATTTT.

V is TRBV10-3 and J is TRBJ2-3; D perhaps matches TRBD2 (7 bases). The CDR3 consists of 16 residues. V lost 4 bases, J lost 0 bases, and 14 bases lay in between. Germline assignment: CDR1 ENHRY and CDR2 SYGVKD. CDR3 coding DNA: TGTGCCATCAGTGGCCGGGGGGCCGCTAGCACAGATACGCAGTATTTT. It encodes CAISGRGAASTDTQYF.

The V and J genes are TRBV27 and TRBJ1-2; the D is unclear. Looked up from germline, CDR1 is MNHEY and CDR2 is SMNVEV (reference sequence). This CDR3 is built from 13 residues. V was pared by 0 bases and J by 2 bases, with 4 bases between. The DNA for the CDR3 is TGTGCCAGCAGTTTATCCGGGAACTATGGCTACACCTTC. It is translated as CASSLSGNYGYTF.

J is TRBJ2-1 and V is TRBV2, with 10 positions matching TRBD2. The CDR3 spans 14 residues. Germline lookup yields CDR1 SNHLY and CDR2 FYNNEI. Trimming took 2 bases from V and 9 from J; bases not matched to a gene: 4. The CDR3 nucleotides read TGTGCCAGCAGTGAAAAAAGGACTAGCGGTGAGCAGTTCTTC. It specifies CASSEKRTSGEQFF.

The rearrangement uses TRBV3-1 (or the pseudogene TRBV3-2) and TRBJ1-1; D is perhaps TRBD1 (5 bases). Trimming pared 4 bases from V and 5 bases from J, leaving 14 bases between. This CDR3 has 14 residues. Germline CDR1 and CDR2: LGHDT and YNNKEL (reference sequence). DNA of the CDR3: TGTGCCAGCAGCCTTGGCCGCAGGGAAACTGAAGCTTTCTTT. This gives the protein CASSLGRRETEAFF.

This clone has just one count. CDR3 sequence reads: CASSSGQGGTDTQYF. The CDR3 DNA sequence: TGTGCCAGCAGCTCCGGACAGGGAGGCACAGATACGCAGTATTTT. The chain couples TRBV5-6 to TRBJ2-3; 8 bases are shared with TRBD1. J gave up 1 base and V 3 bases, and 4 bases lay outside the gene matches. Germline loops: CDR1 SGHDT, CDR2 YYEEEE. The CDR3 sequence is 15 residues long.